One T cell receptor beta chain is described in this entry. Assay: immunoSEQ multiplex PCR; the TCRdb copy retains only in-frame clones and omits some. The sample lists 35,000 to 45,000 clones; approximately 86% were seen once. This CDR3 has 15 amino acids. From germline, CDR1 is SGDLS and CDR2 YYNGEE. Trimming removed 3 bases from V and 4 bases from J; junction bases left unmatched: 7. The sample originates from a study of T cells in localized non-small cell lung cancer. The specimen comprised peripheral blood, sampled before any cancer treatment. The receptor was derived from a woman aged 18 to 55 with stage III lung adenocarcinoma. This rearrangement joins TRBV9 to TRBJ2-7; the match to TRBD2 covers 10 bases. Written as DNA, the CDR3 is TGTGCCAGCAGCGCAGGGACTAGCGCGATATACGAGCAGTACTTC. Translating it yields CASSAGTSAIYEQYF.